This T cell receptor beta chain derives from a study of T cell responses to AZD1222 COVID-19 vaccine. As for the study in general: Pooling was applied to second doses at about 4 or about 12 weeks.

The ends lost 8 bases at V and 10 bases at J; junction bases unmatched: 8. Per germline, CDR1 SGHVS and CDR2 FQNEAQ. This CDR3 is built from 12 residues. Clones were sequenced by immunoSEQ multiplex PCR, and TCRdb holds only the in-frame ones, with some missing. This table holds some 120,000 clones, roughly 93% found once. This clonotype was sampled from an adult in good health. The rearrangement joins TRBV7-8 to TRBJ2-1; 7 nucleotides line up with TRBD1. Here the sequenced sample was peripheral blood, taken on day 0 of AZD1222 vaccination. The CDR3 sequence is CASGYRGTEQFF. CDR3 DNA: TGTGCCAGCGGTTACAGGGGAACCGAGCAGTTCTTC. Supplemented by reference TRBV7-8 and TRBJ2-1, the full variable domain reads GAGVSQSPRYKVAKRGQDVALRCDPISGHVSLFWYQQALGQGPEFLTYFQNEAQLDKSGLPSDRFFAERPEGSVSTLKIQRTQQEDSAVYLCASGYRGTEQFFGPGTRLTVL.